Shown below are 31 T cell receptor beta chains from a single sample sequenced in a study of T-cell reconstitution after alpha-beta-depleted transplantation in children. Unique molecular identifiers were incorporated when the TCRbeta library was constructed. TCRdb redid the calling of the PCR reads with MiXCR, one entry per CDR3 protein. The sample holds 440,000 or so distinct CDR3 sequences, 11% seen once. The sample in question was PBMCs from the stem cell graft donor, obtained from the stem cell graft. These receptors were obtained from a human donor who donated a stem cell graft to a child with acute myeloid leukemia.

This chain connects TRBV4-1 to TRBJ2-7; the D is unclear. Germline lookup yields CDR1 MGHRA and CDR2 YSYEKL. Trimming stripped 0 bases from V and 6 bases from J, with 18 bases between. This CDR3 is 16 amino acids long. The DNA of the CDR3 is TGCGCCAGCAGCCAAGAAACAGTTGCCAATCTACTCGAGCAGTACTTC. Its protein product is CASSQETVANLLEQYF.

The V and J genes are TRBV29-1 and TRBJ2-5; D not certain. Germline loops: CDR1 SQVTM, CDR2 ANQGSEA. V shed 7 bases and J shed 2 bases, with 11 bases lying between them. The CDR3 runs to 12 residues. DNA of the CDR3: TGCAGCGCCTGGACGGATCAAGAGACCCAGTACTTC. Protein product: CSAWTDQETQYF.

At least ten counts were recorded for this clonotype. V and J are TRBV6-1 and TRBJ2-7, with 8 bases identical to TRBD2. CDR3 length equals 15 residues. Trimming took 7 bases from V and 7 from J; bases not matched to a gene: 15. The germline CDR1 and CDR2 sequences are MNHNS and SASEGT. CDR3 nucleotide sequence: TGTGCCAGCATCGACCCAAGCGGGGGTCTGAGGGAGCAGTACTTC. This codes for CASIDPSGGLREQYF.

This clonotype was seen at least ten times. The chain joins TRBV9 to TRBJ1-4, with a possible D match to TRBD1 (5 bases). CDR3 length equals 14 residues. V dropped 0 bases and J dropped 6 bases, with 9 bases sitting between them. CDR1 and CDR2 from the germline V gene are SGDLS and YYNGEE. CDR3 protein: CASSVGGVDEKLFF. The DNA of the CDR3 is TGTGCCAGCAGCGTAGGGGGCGTGGATGAAAAACTGTTTTTT.

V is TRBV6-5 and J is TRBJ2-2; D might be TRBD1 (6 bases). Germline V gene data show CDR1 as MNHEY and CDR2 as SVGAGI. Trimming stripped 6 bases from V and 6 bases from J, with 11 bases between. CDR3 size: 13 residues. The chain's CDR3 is CASRAQGPGELFF. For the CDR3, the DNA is TGTGCCAGCAGAGCACAGGGTCCCGGGGAGCTGTTTTTT.

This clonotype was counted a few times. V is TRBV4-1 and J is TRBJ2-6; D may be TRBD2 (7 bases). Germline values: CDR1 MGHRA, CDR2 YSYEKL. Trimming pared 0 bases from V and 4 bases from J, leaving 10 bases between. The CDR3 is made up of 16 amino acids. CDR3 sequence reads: CASSQEGGPGANVLTF. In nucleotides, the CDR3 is TGCGCCAGCAGCCAAGAGGGGGGGCCCGGGGCCAACGTCCTGACTTTC.

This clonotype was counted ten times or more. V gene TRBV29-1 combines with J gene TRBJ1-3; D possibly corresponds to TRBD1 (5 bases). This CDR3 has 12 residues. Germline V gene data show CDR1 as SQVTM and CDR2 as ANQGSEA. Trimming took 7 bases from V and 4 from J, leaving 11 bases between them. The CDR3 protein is CSASGGGNTIYF. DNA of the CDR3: TGCAGCGCTTCGGGGGGAGGAAACACCATATATTTT.

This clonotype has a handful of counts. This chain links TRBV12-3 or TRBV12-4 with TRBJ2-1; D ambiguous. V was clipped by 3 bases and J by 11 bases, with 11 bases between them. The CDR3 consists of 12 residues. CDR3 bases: TGTGCCAGCAGTTTGAGCCCGCAGCAGCAGTTCTTC. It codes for CASSLSPQQQFF.

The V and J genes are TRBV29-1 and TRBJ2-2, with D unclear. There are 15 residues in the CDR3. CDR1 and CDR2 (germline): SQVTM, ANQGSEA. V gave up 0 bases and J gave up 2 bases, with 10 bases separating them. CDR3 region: CSVEDLGGNTGELFF. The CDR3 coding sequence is TGCAGCGTTGAAGATCTTGGCGGCAACACCGGGGAGCTGTTTTTT.

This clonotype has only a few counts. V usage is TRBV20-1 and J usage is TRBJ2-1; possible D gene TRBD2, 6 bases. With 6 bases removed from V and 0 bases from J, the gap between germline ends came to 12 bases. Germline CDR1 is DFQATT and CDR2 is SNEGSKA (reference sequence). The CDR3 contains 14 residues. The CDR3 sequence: CSADPSDSYNEQFF. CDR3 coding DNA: TGCAGTGCGGACCCTAGCGACTCCTACAATGAGCAGTTCTTC.

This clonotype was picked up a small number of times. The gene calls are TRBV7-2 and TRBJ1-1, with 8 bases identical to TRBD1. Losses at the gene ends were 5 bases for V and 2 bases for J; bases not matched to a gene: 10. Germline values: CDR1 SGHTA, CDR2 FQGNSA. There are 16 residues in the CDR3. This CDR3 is CASSHRTGTGNTEAFF. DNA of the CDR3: TGTGCCAGCAGCCATCGGACCGGGACAGGCAACACTGAAGCTTTCTTT.

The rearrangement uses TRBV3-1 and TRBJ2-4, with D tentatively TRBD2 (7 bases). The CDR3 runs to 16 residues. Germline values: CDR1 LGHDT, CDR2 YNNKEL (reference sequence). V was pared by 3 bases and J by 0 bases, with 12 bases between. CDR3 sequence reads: CASSHRGAKAKNIQYF. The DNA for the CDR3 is TGTGCCAGCAGCCACCGGGGGGCCAAAGCCAAAAACATTCAGTACTTC.

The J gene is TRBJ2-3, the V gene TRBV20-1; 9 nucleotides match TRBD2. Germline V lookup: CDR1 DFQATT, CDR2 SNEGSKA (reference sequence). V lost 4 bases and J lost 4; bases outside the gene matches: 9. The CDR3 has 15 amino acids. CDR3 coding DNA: TGCAGTGCTAAAAGTGGCGGGGGGGCCGCAGATACGCAGTATTTT. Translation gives CSAKSGGGAADTQYF.

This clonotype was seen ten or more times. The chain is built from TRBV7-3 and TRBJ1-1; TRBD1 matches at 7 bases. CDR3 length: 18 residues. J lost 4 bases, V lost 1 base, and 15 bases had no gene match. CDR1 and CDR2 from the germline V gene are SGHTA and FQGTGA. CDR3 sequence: CASSLIQSTGRVTTEAFF. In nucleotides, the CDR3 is TGTGCCAGCAGCTTAATCCAATCGACAGGGAGAGTAACCACTGAAGCTTTCTTT.

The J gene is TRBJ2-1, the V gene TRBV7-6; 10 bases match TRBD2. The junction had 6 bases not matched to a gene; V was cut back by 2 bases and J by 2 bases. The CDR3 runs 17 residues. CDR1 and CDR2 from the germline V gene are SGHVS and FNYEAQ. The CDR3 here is CASSLSGLAGAYNEQFF. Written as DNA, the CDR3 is TGTGCCAGCAGCTTATCCGGGCTAGCGGGAGCCTACAATGAGCAGTTCTTC.

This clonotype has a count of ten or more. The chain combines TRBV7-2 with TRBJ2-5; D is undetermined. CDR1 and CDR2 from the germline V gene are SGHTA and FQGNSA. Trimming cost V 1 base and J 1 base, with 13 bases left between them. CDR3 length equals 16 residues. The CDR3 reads CASSLEIPPFQETQYF. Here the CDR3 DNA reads TGTGCCAGCAGCTTAGAAATTCCACCGTTCCAAGAGACCCAGTACTTC.

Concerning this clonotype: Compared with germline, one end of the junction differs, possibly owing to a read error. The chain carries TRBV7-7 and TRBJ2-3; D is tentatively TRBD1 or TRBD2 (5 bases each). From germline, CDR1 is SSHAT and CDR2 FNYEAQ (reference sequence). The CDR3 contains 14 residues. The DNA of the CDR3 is TGTGCTAGCAGCCATACCGGGACCGAGTCGAGGCAGTATTTT. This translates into CASSHTGTESRQYF.

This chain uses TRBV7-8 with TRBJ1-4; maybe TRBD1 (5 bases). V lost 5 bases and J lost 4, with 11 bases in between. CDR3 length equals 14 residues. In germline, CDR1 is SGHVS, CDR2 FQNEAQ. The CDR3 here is CASSVGGNNEKLFF. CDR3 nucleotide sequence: TGTGCCAGCAGCGTTGGGGGGAATAATGAAAAACTGTTTTTT. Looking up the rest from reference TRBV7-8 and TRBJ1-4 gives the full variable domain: GAGVSQSPRYKVAKRGQDVALRCDPISGHVSLFWYQQALGQGPEFLTYFQNEAQLDKSGLPSDRFFAERPEGSVSTLKIQRTQQEDSAVYLCASSVGGNNEKLFFGSGTQLSVL.

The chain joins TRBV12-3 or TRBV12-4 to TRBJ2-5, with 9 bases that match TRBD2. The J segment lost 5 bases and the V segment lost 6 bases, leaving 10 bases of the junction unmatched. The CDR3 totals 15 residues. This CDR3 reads CASSSQAGGGETQYF. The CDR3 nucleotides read TGTGCCAGCAGCTCACAGGCGGGAGGGGGGGAGACCCAGTACTTC.

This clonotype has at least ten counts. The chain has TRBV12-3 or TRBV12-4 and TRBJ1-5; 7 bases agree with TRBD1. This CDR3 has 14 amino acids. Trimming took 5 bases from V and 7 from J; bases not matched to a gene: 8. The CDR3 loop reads CASSAYRGDQPQHF. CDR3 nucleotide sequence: TGTGCCAGCAGTGCCTACAGGGGCGACCAGCCCCAGCATTTT.

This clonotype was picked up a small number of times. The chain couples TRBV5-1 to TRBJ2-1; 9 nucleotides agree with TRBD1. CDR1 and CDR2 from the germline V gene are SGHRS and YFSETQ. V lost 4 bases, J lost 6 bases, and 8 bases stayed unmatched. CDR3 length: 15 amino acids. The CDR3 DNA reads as TGCGCCAGCAGCGGGGGACAGGGCTGGCTCAATGAGCAGTTCTTC. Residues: CASSGGQGWLNEQFF.

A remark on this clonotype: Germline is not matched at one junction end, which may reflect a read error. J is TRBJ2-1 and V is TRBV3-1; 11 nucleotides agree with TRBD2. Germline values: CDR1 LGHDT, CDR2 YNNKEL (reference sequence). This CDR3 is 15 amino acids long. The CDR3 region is CASTQVAGGYVEQFF. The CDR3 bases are TGTGCCAGCACCCAAGTAGCGGGAGGGTATGTTGAGCAGTTCTTC.

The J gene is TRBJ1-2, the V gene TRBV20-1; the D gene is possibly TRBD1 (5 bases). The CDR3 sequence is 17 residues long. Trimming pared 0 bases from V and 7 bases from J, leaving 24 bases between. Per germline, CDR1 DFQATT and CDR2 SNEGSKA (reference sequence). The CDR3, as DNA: TGCAGTGCTAGAGACTTTATCGGGGGGAGTCCCCGATCTGGCTACACCTTC. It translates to CSARDFIGGSPRSGYTF.

The CDR3 coding sequence is TGTGCCAGCAGCCAAGTCCCCGGGGGCGACTATGGCTACACCTTC. It translates to CASSQVPGGDYGYTF. The chain uses TRBV3-1 and TRBJ1-2, with a weak D call TRBD1 (6 bases). With 1 base removed from V and 3 bases from J, the gap between germline ends came to 12 bases. Germline V gene sequence: CDR1 LGHDT, CDR2 YNNKEL (reference sequence). The CDR3 is made up of 15 amino acids. The full variable domain, its missing parts supplied by reference TRBV3-1 and TRBJ1-2, is DTAVSQTPKYLVTQMGNDKSIKCEQNLGHDTMYWYKQDSKKFLKIMFSYNNKELIINETVPNRFSPKSPDKAHLNLHINSLELGDSAVYFCASSQVPGGDYGYTFGSGTRLTVV.

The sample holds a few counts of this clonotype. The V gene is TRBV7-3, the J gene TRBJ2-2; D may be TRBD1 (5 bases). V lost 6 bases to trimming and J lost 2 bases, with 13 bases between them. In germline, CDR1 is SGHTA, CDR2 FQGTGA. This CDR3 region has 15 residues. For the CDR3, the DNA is TGTGCCAGCAGTCCAACCACAGGAAACACCGGGGAGCTGTTTTTT. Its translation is CASSPTTGNTGELFF. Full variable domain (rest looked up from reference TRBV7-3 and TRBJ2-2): GAGVSQTPSNKVTEKGKYVELRCDPISGHTALYWYRQSLGQGPEFLIYFQGTGAADDSGLPNDRFFAVRPEGSVSTLKIQRTERGDSAVYLCASSPTTGNTGELFFGEGSRLTVL.

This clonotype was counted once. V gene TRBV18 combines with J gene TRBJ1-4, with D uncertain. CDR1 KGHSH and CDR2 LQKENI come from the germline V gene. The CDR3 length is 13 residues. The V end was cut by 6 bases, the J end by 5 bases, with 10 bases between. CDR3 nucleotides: TGTGCCAGCTCCCAAGATCGAAATGAAAAACTGTTTTTT. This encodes CASSQDRNEKLFF.

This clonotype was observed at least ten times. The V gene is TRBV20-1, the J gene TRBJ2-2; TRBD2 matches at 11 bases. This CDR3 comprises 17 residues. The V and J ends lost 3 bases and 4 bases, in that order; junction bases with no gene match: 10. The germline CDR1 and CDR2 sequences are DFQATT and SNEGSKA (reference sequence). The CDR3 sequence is CSARATPGTSGTGELFF. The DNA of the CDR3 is TGCAGTGCTAGGGCGACCCCTGGGACTAGCGGCACCGGGGAGCTGTTTTTT.

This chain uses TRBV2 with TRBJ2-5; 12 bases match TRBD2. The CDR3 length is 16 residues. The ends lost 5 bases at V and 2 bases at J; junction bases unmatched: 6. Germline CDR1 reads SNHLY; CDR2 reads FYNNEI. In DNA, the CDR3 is TGTGCCAGCAGTTTTCCCGGACTAGCGGGGCAAGAGACCCAGTACTTC. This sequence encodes CASSFPGLAGQETQYF.

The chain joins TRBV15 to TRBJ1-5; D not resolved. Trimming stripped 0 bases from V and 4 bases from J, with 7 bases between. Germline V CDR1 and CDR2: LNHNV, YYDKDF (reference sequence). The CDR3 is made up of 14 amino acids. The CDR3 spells CATSRDRGNQPQHF. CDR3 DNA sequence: TGTGCCACCAGCAGAGATCGTGGAAATCAGCCCCAGCATTTT.

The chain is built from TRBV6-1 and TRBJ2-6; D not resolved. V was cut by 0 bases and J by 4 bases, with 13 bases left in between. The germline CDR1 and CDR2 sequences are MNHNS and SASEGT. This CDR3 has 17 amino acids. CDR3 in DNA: TGTGCCAGCAGTGAAGCGCTTCTAGACCGGGGGGCCAACGTCCTGACTTTC. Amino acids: CASSEALLDRGANVLTF.

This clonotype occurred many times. CDR3 region: CASSLSPDRGNSPLHF. CDR3 DNA sequence: TGCGCCAGCAGCTTGTCTCCGGACAGGGGAAATTCACCCCTCCACTTT. This chain uses TRBV5-1 with TRBJ1-6, with 9 positions matching TRBD1. The CDR3 runs to 16 residues. V trimming: 1 base; J trimming: 7 bases; junction bases outside the gene matches: 6. CDR1 and CDR2 (germline): SGHRS, YFSETQ.